These T cell receptor beta chains were read from a single sample in a study of beta chain features in type 1 diabetes. The repertoire was sequenced with immunoSEQ multiplex PCR; TCRdb's copy has only in-frame clones and lacks some. The sample includes about 740,000 clones, roughly 12% of them seen just once. The sample was naive CD4+ T cells from blood. The receptors originated from a man in his late teens or twenties with type 1 diabetes. The CDR3 runs from the conserved cysteine through the conserved F or W. Each record gives: CDR3 protein, CDR3 DNA, D gene, clone size, J gene, V gene, CDR3 length. D genes are given only for firm matches. Clone sizes are given selectively: once, few, many, or a class where the clone is expanded.

CASSGQVVPTGELFF | TGTGCCAGCAGTGGACAGGTCGTTCCCACCGGGGAGCTGTTTTTT | . | few | TRBJ2-2 | TRBV2 | 15
CASSFAGETQYF | TGTGCCAGCAGCTTTGCTGGAGAGACCCAGTACTTC | . | . | TRBJ2-5 | TRBV11-3 | 12
CASSPQRGALNTGELFF | TGTGCCAGCTCACCACAACGGGGCGCTTTAAACACCGGGGAGCTGTTTTTT | . | few | TRBJ2-2 | TRBV18 | 17
CASSQRTGGERVEAFF | TGTGCCAGCAGCCAAAGGACAGGGGGCGAACGTGTTGAAGCTTTCTTT | TRBD1 | . | TRBJ1-1 | TRBV4-2 | 16
CSVEIGQGTAFF | TGCAGCGTTGAAATCGGGCAGGGGACGGCTTTCTTT | . | few | TRBJ1-1 | TRBV29-1 | 12
CAWSAGGNEKLFF | TGTGCCTGGAGTGCCGGAGGCAATGAAAAACTGTTTTTT | . | . | TRBJ1-4 | TRBV30 | 13
CAWSVSQGWAYEQYF | TGTGCCTGGAGTGTATCACAGGGGTGGGCTTACGAGCAGTACTTC | TRBD1 | . | TRBJ2-7 | TRBV30 | 15
CASSLSGENIQYF | TGTGCCAGCAGTTTATCTGGGGAAAACATTCAGTACTTC | . | few | TRBJ2-4 | TRBV27 | 13
CASSLGDASYNEQFF | TGTGCCAGCAGCTTAGGCGACGCCTCCTACAATGAGCAGTTCTTC | . | few | TRBJ2-1 | TRBV7-8 | 15
CASSLDNEQFF | TGTGCCAGCAGCTTGGACAATGAGCAGTTCTTC | . | . | TRBJ2-1 | TRBV5-8 | 11
CSVVNRATYNEQFF | TGCAGCGTTGTAAACAGGGCAACCTACAATGAGCAGTTCTTC | . | few | TRBJ2-1 | TRBV29-1 | 14
CASSLEGRPSTDTQYF | TGCGCCAGCAGCTTGGAAGGCAGGCCTAGCACAGATACGCAGTATTTT | . | . | TRBJ2-3 | TRBV5-1 | 16
CASSFLAGADTQYF | TGTGCCAGCAGTTTCCTCGCAGGGGCGGATACGCAGTATTTT | . | few | TRBJ2-3 | TRBV6-5 | 14
CASSQDGYEQYF | TGCGCCAGCAGCCAAGACGGCTACGAGCAGTACTTC | . | . | TRBJ2-7 | TRBV4-1 | 12
CASSSPRLAGATDTQYF | TGTGCCAGCAGCTCTCCTAGACTAGCGGGGGCCACAGATACGCAGTATTTT | TRBD2 | few | TRBJ2-3 | TRBV11-2 | 17
CASSPGATSYQPQHF | TGTGCCAGCAGCCCCGGGGCCACCTCGTATCAGCCCCAGCATTTT | . | few | TRBJ1-5 | TRBV7-2 | 15
CASGGEQYF | TGTGCCAGCGGTGGAGAGCAGTACTTC | . | . | TRBJ2-7 | TRBV28 | 9
CASSPPGLAGTYEQYF | TGTGCCAGCTCACCACCAGGACTAGCGGGGACCTACGAGCAGTACTTC | TRBD2 | . | TRBJ2-7 | TRBV18 | 16
CASSQRRLAGGYEQYF | TGCGCCAGCAGCCAAAGAAGACTAGCGGGGGGTTACGAGCAGTACTTC | TRBD2 | few | TRBJ2-7 | TRBV4-1 | 16
CASSLMRGRTNEKLFF | TGTGCCAGCAGCTTAATGAGGGGGCGAACTAATGAAAAACTGTTTTTT | TRBD1 | . | TRBJ1-4 | TRBV7-9 | 16
CASSPTKASGTFTDTQYF | TGTGCCAGCAGCCCAACGAAAGCTAGCGGTACCTTCACAGATACGCAGTATTTT | TRBD2 | . | TRBJ2-3 | TRBV2 | 18
CASSPGYGYTF | TGTGCCAGCAGTCCGGGTTATGGCTACACCTTC | . | . | TRBJ1-2 | TRBV14 | 11
CASSLAGQGRGGTDTQYF | TGCGCCAGCAGCTTGGCCGGGCAGGGCCGAGGCGGCACAGATACGCAGTATTTT | . | few | TRBJ2-3 | TRBV5-1 | 18
CASRQAGGAETQYF | TGTGCCAGCAGGCAGGCGGGCGGGGCTGAGACCCAGTACTTC | . | . | TRBJ2-5 | TRBV6-5 | 14
CASSPAPDRHYGYTF | TGTGCCAGCAGCCCCGCCCCGGACAGGCACTATGGCTACACCTTC | TRBD1 | few | TRBJ1-2 | TRBV13 | 15
CASSEDSYNEQFF | TGTGCCAGCTCTGAGGACTCCTACAATGAGCAGTTCTTC | . | few | TRBJ2-1 | TRBV11-2 | 13
CASSPTDRGYPDTQYF | TGTGCCAGCAGCCCCACCGACCGGGGTTATCCGGATACGCAGTATTTT | . | . | TRBJ2-3 | TRBV6-6 | 16
CASSQGTGELFF | TGTGCCAGCAGCCAAGGCACCGGGGAGCTGTTTTTT | . | . | TRBJ2-2 | TRBV14 | 12
CASRPKDRPLYEQYF | TGTGCCAGCAGACCCAAAGACAGGCCCCTATACGAGCAGTACTTC | . | . | TRBJ2-7 | TRBV6-1 | 15
CASSFREASTEAFF | TGCGCCAGCAGCTTCAGGGAGGCGAGCACTGAAGCTTTCTTT | . | few | TRBJ1-1 | TRBV5-1 | 14
CASSLHGTSGRYEQYF | TGTGCCAGCAGTTTACATGGGACTAGCGGGCGCTACGAGCAGTACTTC | TRBD2 | few | TRBJ2-7 | TRBV28 | 16
CASSQGTGELFF | TGCGCCAGCAGCCAAGGCACCGGGGAGCTGTTTTTT | . | few | TRBJ2-2 | TRBV4-1 | 12
CASSRGTVDQPQHF | TGTGCCAGCAGCCGGGGGACAGTGGATCAGCCCCAGCATTTT | TRBD1 | . | TRBJ1-5 | TRBV7-8 | 14
CASRSSGGPYEQYF | TGTGCCAGCAGATCGAGCGGGGGCCCCTACGAGCAGTACTTC | TRBD2 | few | TRBJ2-7 | TRBV28 | 14
CAWLATSEQYF | TGTGCCTGGTTGGCGACATCGGAGCAGTACTTC | . | . | TRBJ2-7 | TRBV30 | 11
CASSVDLAGETQYF | TGTGCCAGCAGCGTAGATCTAGCGGGAGAGACCCAGTACTTC | TRBD2 | . | TRBJ2-5 | TRBV9 | 14
CASSGTGGDIQYF | TGTGCCAGCAGTGGGACAGGCGGGGACATTCAGTACTTC | TRBD1 | few | TRBJ2-4 | TRBV6-5 | 13
CSVEPYRATGELFF | TGCAGCGTTGAACCCTATAGGGCCACCGGGGAGCTGTTTTTT | . | few | TRBJ2-2 | TRBV29-1 | 14
CASSSGQGPSPLHF | TGTGCCAGCAGTTCCGGACAGGGCCCCTCACCCCTCCACTTT | TRBD1 | . | TRBJ1-6 | TRBV6-5 | 14
CASSWSGELFF | TGTGCCAGCAGTTGGTCCGGGGAGCTGTTTTTT | . | . | TRBJ2-2 | TRBV2 | 11
CASSLAGIPPLQNTEAFF | TGTGCCAGCAGCTTGGCGGGTATTCCGCCTCTACAGAACACTGAAGCTTTCTTT | . | few | TRBJ1-1 | TRBV5-4 | 18
CASSIGRPYGYTF | TGTGCCAGTAGTATAGGACGGCCCTATGGCTACACCTTC | . | . | TRBJ1-2 | TRBV19 | 13
CAISPLDNTEAFF | TGTGCCATCAGTCCCCTCGACAACACTGAAGCTTTCTTT | . | . | TRBJ1-1 | TRBV10-3 | 13
CSVEGPVRTEAFF | TGCAGCGTTGAAGGTCCAGTACGTACTGAAGCTTTCTTT | . | few | TRBJ1-1 | TRBV29-1 | 13
CASSRQGYEQFF | TGTGCCAGCAGCCGACAGGGGTATGAGCAGTTCTTC | TRBD1 | few | TRBJ2-1 | TRBV11-2 | 12
CASSYSSVEDSYEQYF | TGTGCCAGCAGTTACTCGAGCGTCGAGGACAGTTACGAGCAGTACTTC | . | . | TRBJ2-7 | TRBV6-5 | 16
CAWSIRLAEETQYF | TGTGCCTGGAGTATACGTTTAGCAGAAGAGACCCAGTACTTC | . | . | TRBJ2-5 | TRBV30 | 14
CASSLGLDTEAFF | TGTGCCAGCAGCTTAGGCCTGGACACTGAAGCTTTCTTT | . | . | TRBJ1-1 | TRBV7-9 | 13
CAWSLGGLTQYF | TGTGCCTGGAGTCTGGGCGGGTTGACCCAGTACTTC | . | . | TRBJ2-5 | TRBV30 | 12
CASSLLGQSNYGYTF | TGTGCCAGCAGTTTACTCGGACAGAGTAACTATGGCTACACCTTC | . | few | TRBJ1-2 | TRBV28 | 15